The T cell receptor beta chain described here comes from a study of blood T cell repertoires in COVID-19. On the study more broadly: Acute and convalescent COVID-19 specimens originated in the United States, Italy and Spain. Sources were T cells, B-cell-depleted T cells, or PBMCs; the material itself was cDNA or gDNA.

Participants spanned ages about 18 to 90 years and resided in roughly 26 US areas. Original methodology: Counts of nucleated cells, estimated from reference gene primer amplification, were obtained. Using immunoSEQ multiplex PCR, the repertoire was profiled, and TCRdb retains in-frame clones only, with some absent. V and J calls and clone size come straight from that table; D and trimming were deduced from the DNA. The data show around 330,000 clones, about nine tenths seen once. What was sequenced was PBMCs or T cells enriched from blood (not recorded which). This clonotype was sampled from a man aged 60 to 75 who had recovered from COVID-19.

CDR3 in amino acids: CASSYSRTAYGTEAFF. The CDR3 DNA sequence: TGTGCCAGCAGTTACTCCCGGACAGCCTATGGGACTGAAGCTTTCTTT. The chain couples TRBV6-5 to TRBJ1-1; D is possibly TRBD1 (6 bases). CDR3 length equals 16 residues. CDR1 is MNHEY, CDR2 SVGAGI, per germline. The ends were cut back, 0 bases at V and 5 bases at J, with 16 bases in the middle.